This T cell receptor beta chain was sequenced for a study of blood T cells in healthy people across ages (dated by TCRdb to between 2015 and 2017). Notes on the research overall: In model experiments, template switching captured about one uniquely barcoded TCR beta cDNA molecule for every two T cells. To track age-related changes in TCR beta repertoire diversity, the study relied on deep sequencing normalized with unique cDNA molecular identifiers. For two donors (one aged 18 to 30 and one aged 80 or older), the study analyzed two additional independent replicas of 1 million unique cDNA reads from the same blood draw. Donors were grouped into four age groups: young (average 16 years), middle-aged (about 40), aged (62) and long-lived (approximately 75). To avoid experimental bias, donors of different ages were distributed randomly across sequencing lanes.

The germline V gene (reference sequence) gives CDR1 as SEHNR and CDR2 as FQNEAQ. V sheds 5 bases and J sheds 4 bases, leaving 20 bases between their ends. The CDR3 goes from the cysteine to the phenylalanine over 16 residues. Only the CDR3 portion is preserved as DNA: 48 bases, with reading frame beginning at the first base. Systemically healthy Caucasian individuals from Russia, approximately 39 in total and aged about 6 to 100 years, were included as donors. Each donor gave about 9.7 milliliters of peripheral blood, drawn into EDTA-treated Vacutainer tubes. PBMCs were isolated by Ficoll-Paque density-gradient centrifugation, with at least 6 million obtained per sample. Trizol reagent was used to extract total RNA from PBMCs, with at least 6 micrograms per sample. The percentages of naive CD45RAhigh/CD27high T cells were determined by flow cytometry on a PBMC aliquot from every donor. Library generation was performed with 5' RACE. Sequencing used an Illumina HiSeq 2500. A second PCR of about 7 to 12 cycles was run with a J-beta primer mix and a sample-barcoded 5' primer. A template-switch 5' adaptor carrying 12 random nucleotides introduced a unique molecular identifier onto each TCR beta cDNA molecule. Each sample yielded at least 2.5 million CDR3-containing paired-end reads. First-strand cDNA synthesis was performed from all RNA using the Mint cDNA synthesis kit, with priming by a TRBC-specific oligonucleotide. After uracil-DNA glycosylase treatment, a first 18-cycle PCR used universal primers M1SS and BC2_uni_R on all cDNA. In the authors' own workflow: For normalization, 1 million high-quality reads, each with a distinct molecular identifier, were randomly selected from each sample. Instead of being binned into consensus sequences, reads that shared molecular identifiers were thrown out. MiTCR, set to a Q25 quality threshold and the strictest error-elimination algorithm, was used for CDR3 identification, clonotype clustering and error correction. Lower-bound total TCR beta diversity was estimated with a nonparametric unseen species model using Euler transformation. TCRdb reprocessed the public reads (quality trimming at Q25 with fastp, clone calling with MiXCR) and kept in-frame beta chains. Identical CDR3 protein sequences are pooled into one entry, listed with their most common genes and DNA. TCRdb assigned the V and J calls; the authors' analysis was not used. In all, the sample holds some 1.4 million distinct CDR3 sequences, and around 42% of those were seen once. The top ten hold roughly 7.9% of the sample.

The full study reports these points: Observed TCR beta diversity correlated strongly with the percentage of naive T cells measured by flow cytometry. Because the CMV infection status of the donors was unknown, age-related changes in expanded clonotypes may potentially have been confounded. As age increased, observed TCR beta diversity per million T cells dropped in a roughly linear way, and a significant reduction was already evident by age around 41. Because profiling used bulk unsorted PBMCs, naive and antigen-experienced compartments could not be compared conclusively. Estimates of total diversity from one million sequenced T cells were regarded as lower bounds and underestimates. Compared with the aged group, more naive CD4+ T cells, fewer expanded clones and increased TCR diversity were shown by the long-lived group, suggesting age selection.

Notes on this clonotype: Its antigen is not yet known. One base away there is no much larger clone; base qualities are not given.

The TCR sequence derives from a young woman in good health. Sequencing was performed on blood. The V and J segments used are TRBV7-9 and TRBJ1-2; TRBD1 is perhaps the D gene, given 6 matching bases. At the DNA level, the sequence is TGTGCCAGCAGCCCGAGACAGGCCCTGAAACCCTATGGCTACACCTTC. Translated, this gives CASSPRQALKPYGYTF.